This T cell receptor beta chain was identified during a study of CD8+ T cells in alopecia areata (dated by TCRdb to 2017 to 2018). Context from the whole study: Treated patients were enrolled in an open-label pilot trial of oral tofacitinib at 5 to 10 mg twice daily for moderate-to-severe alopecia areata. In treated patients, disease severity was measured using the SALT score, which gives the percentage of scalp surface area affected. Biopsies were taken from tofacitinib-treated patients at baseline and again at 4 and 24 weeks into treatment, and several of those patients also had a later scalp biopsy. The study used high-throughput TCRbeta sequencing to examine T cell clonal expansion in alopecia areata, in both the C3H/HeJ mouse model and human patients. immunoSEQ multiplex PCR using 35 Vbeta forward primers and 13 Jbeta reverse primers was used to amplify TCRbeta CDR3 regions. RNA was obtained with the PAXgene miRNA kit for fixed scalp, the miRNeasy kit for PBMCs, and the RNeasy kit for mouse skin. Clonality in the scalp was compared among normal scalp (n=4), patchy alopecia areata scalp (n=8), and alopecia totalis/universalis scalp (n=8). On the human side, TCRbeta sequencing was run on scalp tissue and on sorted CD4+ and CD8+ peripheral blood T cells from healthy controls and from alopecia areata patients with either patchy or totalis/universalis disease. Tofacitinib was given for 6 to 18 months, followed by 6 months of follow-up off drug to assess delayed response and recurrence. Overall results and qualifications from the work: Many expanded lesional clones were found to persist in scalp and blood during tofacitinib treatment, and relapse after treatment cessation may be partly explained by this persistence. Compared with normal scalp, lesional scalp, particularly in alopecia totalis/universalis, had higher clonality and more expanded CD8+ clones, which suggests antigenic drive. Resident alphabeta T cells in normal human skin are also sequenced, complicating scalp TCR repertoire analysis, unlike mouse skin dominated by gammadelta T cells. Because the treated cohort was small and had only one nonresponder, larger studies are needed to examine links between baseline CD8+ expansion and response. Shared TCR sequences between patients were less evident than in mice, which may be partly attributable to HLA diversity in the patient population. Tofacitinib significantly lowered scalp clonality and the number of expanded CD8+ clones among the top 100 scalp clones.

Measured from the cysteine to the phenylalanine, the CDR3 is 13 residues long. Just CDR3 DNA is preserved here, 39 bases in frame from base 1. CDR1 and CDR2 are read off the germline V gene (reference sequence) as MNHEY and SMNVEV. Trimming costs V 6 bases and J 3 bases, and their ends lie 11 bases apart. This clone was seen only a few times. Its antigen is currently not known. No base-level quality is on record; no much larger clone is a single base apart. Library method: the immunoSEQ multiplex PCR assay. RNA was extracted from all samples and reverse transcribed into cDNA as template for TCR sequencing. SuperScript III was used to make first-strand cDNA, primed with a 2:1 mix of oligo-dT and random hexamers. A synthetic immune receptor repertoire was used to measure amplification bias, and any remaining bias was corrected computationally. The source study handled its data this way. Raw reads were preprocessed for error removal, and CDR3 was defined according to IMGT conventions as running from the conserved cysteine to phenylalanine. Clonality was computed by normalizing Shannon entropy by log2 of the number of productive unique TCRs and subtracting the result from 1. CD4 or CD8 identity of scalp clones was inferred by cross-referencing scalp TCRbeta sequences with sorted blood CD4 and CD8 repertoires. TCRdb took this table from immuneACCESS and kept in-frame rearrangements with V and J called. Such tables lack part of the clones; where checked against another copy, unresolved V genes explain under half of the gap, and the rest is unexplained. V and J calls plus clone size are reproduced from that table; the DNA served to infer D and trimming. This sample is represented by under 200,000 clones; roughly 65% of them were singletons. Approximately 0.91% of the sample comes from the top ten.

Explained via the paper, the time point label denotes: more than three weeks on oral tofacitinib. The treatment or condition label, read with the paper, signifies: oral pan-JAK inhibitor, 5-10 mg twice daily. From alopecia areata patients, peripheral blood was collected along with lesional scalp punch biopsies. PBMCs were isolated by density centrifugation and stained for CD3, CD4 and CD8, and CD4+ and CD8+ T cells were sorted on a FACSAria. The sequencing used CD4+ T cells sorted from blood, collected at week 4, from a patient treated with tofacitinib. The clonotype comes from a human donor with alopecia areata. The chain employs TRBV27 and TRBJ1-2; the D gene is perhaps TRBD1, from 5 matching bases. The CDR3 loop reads CASRPGLDYGYTF. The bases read TGTGCCAGCAGGCCGGGACTGGACTATGGCTACACCTTC.